This TCR beta chain was captured by sequencing in a study of cytomegalovirus exposure and HLA in healthy donors (dated by TCRdb to the late 2010s). Describing the broader study: An earlier analysis of several hundred of the donors reported about 300 Gb of sequence data and 117 million unique TCR beta sequences obtained from about 170 million T cells. To predict cytomegalovirus infection status, the study brought together high-throughput TCR immunosequencing, statistical association of individual TCRs with disease status, and machine learning. Among roughly 370 genotyped donors of the cohort, an average of roughly 240,000 unique TCR beta nucleotide sequences were sequenced per donor, around a sixth of them non-productive. The genetic ancestry cluster associated with self-reported Caucasian donors included 81% of the 300 to 400 genotyped donors. To study patterns of TCR occurrence, a later analysis re-analyzed previously published TCR beta repertoires from around 660 donors and added high-resolution HLA genotyping. Roughly 5 DR-DQ haplotypes were treated as single units for association and clustering because of strong linkage in the cohort. Besides the first cohort of roughly 640 subjects, a separate validation cohort made up of over a hundred different subjects was used. Donor age, sex, ethnicity and CMV serostatus were compiled alongside the repertoire data. HLA typing covered class I and class II loci at four-digit resolution. The study was designed to test whether signatures of past pathogen exposure could be identified by cataloging public T cell receptors. In a later genetic analysis, genome-wide SNP genotypes for about 55% of the roughly 670 donors were used, and that subset was treated as a discovery cohort. Rather than drawing on any new phenotypic data, the later analysis identified candidate immune exposures from TCR beta sequences and the way those sequences occurred across donors. To decide whether each TCR beta V gene segment behaved as functional or pseudogenic, an earlier analysis of some 580 of the donors relied on high-throughput TCR beta sequencing. The T cell repertoires of around 730 subjects were profiled by immunosequencing and related to cytomegalovirus serostatus. Every repertoire in the discovery cohort had been generated on one and the same sequencing platform. Typing coverage varied by locus: roughly 620-640 donors for A, B, C, DRB1 and DQB1; about 520 for DQA1; some 610 for DPA1; around 450 for DPB1. An early release that covered more than 550 HLA-typed donors contained around 300 gigabases of sequencing data and tens of millions of unique TCR sequences.

The method was the immunoSEQ multiplex PCR assay. For the multiplex PCR, a mixture combining 60 forward primers for TCR Vbeta segments and 13 reverse primers for TCR Jbeta segments was used. Amplification of the CDR3 region of rearranged TCR beta genes was performed with a multiplex PCR assay on genomic DNA. The amplified TCR beta libraries were sequenced on the Illumina HiSeq System as 87-base-pair reads. The paper's processing steps were these. A later analysis tallied around 82 million unique TCR beta chains across the 666 repertoires, and about 10 million of those chains were shared by two or more donors. Raw reads were error-corrected and collapsed into unique sequences by a nearest-neighbor algorithm in which closely related sequences were merged to remove PCR and sequencing errors. V, D and J gene segments were assigned by aligning CDR3 sequences to IMGT reference sequences. Each retained sequence needed at least a six-nucleotide match to both a V gene segment and a J gene segment. Rearrangements were called productive when the CDR3 lacked stop codons and stayed in frame with V and J; all others were non-productive. CDR3 was defined according to IMGT convention as the region running from the second conserved V-encoded cysteine to the conserved J-encoded phenylalanine. The earlier analysis of 587 of the donors excluded sequences that lacked an unambiguous match to a single V gene segment. In an earlier analysis of about 590 of the donors, a V segment was called functional when productive rearrangements were above 56.7%, and segregating when the standard deviation between donors exceeded 5%. A statistical classification framework was developed to diagnose cytomegalovirus status using the catalog of TCR beta chain sequences. V and J gene assignment, in a later analysis, came from comparing TCR nucleotide sequences with IMGT/GENE-DB human TR gene sequences. A later analysis assigned CDR3 sequences and most-parsimonious VDJ recombination scenarios with the TCRdist pipeline. In a later analysis, each TCR beta chain was defined by its CDR3 amino acid sequence together with its V-gene family, and reads lacking a unique V-gene family were excluded. As a way to deal with suspected cross-contamination and a sequencing artifact, a later analysis dropped roughly 620 nucleotide sequences that were highly shared and had low generation probability. In a later analysis, a clonal expansion index for each public chain was calculated from normalized within-repertoire ranks of inferred template counts. Generation probabilities in a later analysis came from a VDJ recombination model fitted to out-of-frame rearrangements, and those results were checked against IGoR. In a later analysis, TCR-TCR, TCR-HLA and TCR-CMV co-occurrence was scored with hypergeometric tests, and a repertoire-size bias correction was applied to TCR pairs. A later analysis estimated false discovery rates by permuting HLA or CMV assignments 20 times. In a later analysis, co-occurring TCRs were grouped using DBSCAN, and TCRdist sequence similarity was added for clustering within HLA-allele-positive subsets. For co-occurrence clustering, repertoires with fewer than 30,000 or more than 120,000 public chains were excluded, along with roughly 5 repertoires with anomalous nucleotide sharing. Here the immuneACCESS table is served through TCRdb, limited to in-frame sequences with V and J called. Missing clones are a known gap in these copies; in checked studies unresolved V genes cover under half, and the rest lacks a known reason. Clone size and V and J calls were adopted from that table, with D and trimming inferred from the DNA. The table for this sample lists tens of thousands of clones; about 85% of them were counted only once. The top ten clones comprise roughly a tenth of the sample.

The research as a whole found: Specific HLA alleles were associated with about 17,000 TCR beta sequences at a false discovery rate of 0.05 in a later analysis. Linkage disequilibrium might explain the correlated functional status among segregating V segments, but an unknown experimental factor could not be excluded. Strong co-occurrence of HLA alleles, especially DR and DQ, made assigning TCR associations to individual alleles difficult. Cytomegalovirus status was reported to be diagnosed by the classifier with high specificity and sensitivity in both the original and validation cohorts. The 87-base-pair reads could not distinguish some IMGT-functional V segments, including TRBV6-2 and TRBV6-3, so those segments were excluded. HLA typing was unavailable for some donors at each locus, so association tests used only the typed subset. Because counts were too low, roughly 17 rarely observed V segments, including chromosome 9 orphons, were left out of the earlier analysis of some 640 of the donors. A few of the identified cytomegalovirus-associated TCR beta chains were confirmed in vitro to be specific for cytomegalovirus antigens. In a later analysis, TCR association rates were found to vary across HLA loci, with the most associated TCRs seen for DRB1 alleles and the fewest for HLA-C alleles. Roughly uniform sequencing depth across donors was assumed in presence/absence analyses, although this assumption may not hold. Only TCR beta chains were sequenced in this cohort, and the absence of alpha or paired-chain data limited detectable features. Most TCR sequences were observed very rarely across donors, whereas some public TCRs were present in many individuals. The study listed 150 to 200 TCR beta chains as associated with cytomegalovirus. A cluster of highly shared sequence variants was judged likely to be a technical artifact of the sequencing pipeline. In a later genetic analysis, fewer N-insertions in productive TCRs were reported among donors in an Asian-associated ancestry cluster than the approximately 630-donor mean. A later analysis found that HLA-associated TCR beta chains were more clonally expanded and had lower generation probabilities than equally common non-associated chains. In a later analysis, most CMV-associated TCR beta chains were found to appear HLA-restricted, with HLA associations seemingly driven largely by CMV exposure. A later analysis reported that several top co-occurrence clusters appeared linked to parvovirus B19, influenza, CMV and Epstein-Barr virus. The authors suggested that the approach could potentially be extended to other disease states and immunological phenotypes. A further reported finding was that TCR beta sequences accurately predicted the HLA-A and HLA-B alleles for most subjects in the first cohort. The only immune exposure information available for the cohort was CMV serostatus. A later genetic analysis associated a missense DCLRE1C variant with V-gene and J-gene trimming of TCR beta chains, and an independent cohort replicated the association. An earlier analysis of some 590 of the donors showed that most TCR beta V segments appeared in productive rearrangements either about 90% or about 30% of the time, which broadly matched IMGT annotations.

In regard to this clone: Its antigen remains unidentified. No base qualities exist here, and no much larger clone lies one base off it.

In total, 500 to 700 healthy bone marrow donors made up the cohort. All cohort members were sampled while nominally healthy, although unrecorded immune exposures were likely present. The donor tested CMV seronegative, placing the donor among the roughly 350 seronegative members of the cohort. A peripheral blood sample was provided by each donor, and peripheral blood mononuclear cells were used for TCR beta sequencing. Genomic DNA extraction from the blood cell samples was performed with the Qiagen DNeasy Blood Extraction Kit. From its cysteine to its phenylalanine, the CDR3 spans 14 amino acids. The DNA shown is the 42-base CDR3, in frame from base 1. V is cut back by 4 bases and J by 2 bases, with 3 bases in the junction unmatched. Reading the germline V gene gives CDR1 SGHRS and CDR2 YFSETQ.

The sequence was obtained from a female donor in good health and CMV-seronegative. The sequenced material came from PBMCs. The V and J segments used are TRBV5-1 and TRBJ1-1, with 9 middle bases fitting TRBD1. The encoded CDR3 is CASSRQGENTEAFF. The nucleotide sequence reads as follows: TGCGCCAGCAGCAGACAGGGGGAAAACACTGAAGCTTTCTTT.